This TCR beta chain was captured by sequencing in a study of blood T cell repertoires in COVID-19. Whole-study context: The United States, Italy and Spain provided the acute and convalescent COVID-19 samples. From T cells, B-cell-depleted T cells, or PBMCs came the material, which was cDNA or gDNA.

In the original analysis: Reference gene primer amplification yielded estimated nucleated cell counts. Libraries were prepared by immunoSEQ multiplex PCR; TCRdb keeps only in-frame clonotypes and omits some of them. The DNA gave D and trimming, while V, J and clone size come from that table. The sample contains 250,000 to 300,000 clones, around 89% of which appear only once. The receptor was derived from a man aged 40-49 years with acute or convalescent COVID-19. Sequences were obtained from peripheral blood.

The CDR3 reads CASHNPGTSGGAGELFF. The CDR3 region has the DNA TGTGCCAGCCATAACCCCGGGACTAGCGGGGGGGCCGGGGAGCTGTTTTTT. The chain is built from TRBV7-9 and TRBJ2-2; 16 bases agree with TRBD2. The V gene's germline CDR1 is SEHNR and CDR2 FQNEAQ (reference sequence). The ends lost 8 bases at V and 6 bases at J; junction bases unmatched: 9. The CDR3 length is 17 residues.